This T cell receptor beta chain was recovered during a study of cytomegalovirus exposure and HLA in healthy donors. A remark on this clone: Antigen specificity is unknown.

Deletions cut 3 bases from V and 6 bases from J, with 12 bases between. Germline V CDR1 and CDR2: PRHDT, FYEKMQ (reference sequence). The CDR3 covers 14 residues. Findings and limits, study-wide: In vitro, three CMV-associated chains proved specific for CMV antigens.

The table came from immunoSEQ multiplex PCR; TCRdb's copy has only in-frame clones and leaves some out. The table has about 350,000 clones, 87% seen once. The sequence was obtained from a woman aged 25-40 years in good health and CMV-seropositive. The chain links TRBV13 to TRBJ1-5; possible D gene TRBD1, 6 bases. The sequenced material came from PBMCs. In DNA, the CDR3 is TGTGCCAGCAGCTTCCGACAGGACACTCAGCCCCAGCATTTT. Amino acids: CASSFRQDTQPQHF.